The rows below give T cell receptor beta chains drawn from one sample of a study of radiotherapy plus CTLA-4 blockade in lung cancer. Assay: immunoSEQ multiplex PCR; the TCRdb copy retains only in-frame clones and omits some. The sample contains 130,000 or so clones, 85% to 90% of which appear only once. The starting material was peripheral blood, obtained from a patient treated with radiotherapy plus ipilimumab. These receptors were taken from a human donor with non-small cell lung cancer that progressed on radiotherapy plus ipilimumab. The CDR3 runs from the conserved cysteine through the conserved F or W. D genes are given only for firm matches. Size tells how often a clone was seen (once, few, many) or the class of an expanded clone, and some rows leave it out.

J gene | clone size | D gene | V gene | CDR3 protein | CDR3 DNA
TRBJ1-5 | . | TRBD1 | TRBV19 | CASLGQASNQPQHF | TGTGCCAGTCTTGGACAGGCGAGCAATCAGCCCCAGCATTTT
TRBJ1-2 | . | TRBD1 | TRBV11-2 | CASSSDRGRVGYTF | TGTGCCAGCAGCTCGGACAGGGGACGAGTTGGCTACACCTTC
TRBJ2-7 | . | TRBD2 | TRBV6-1 | CASSDSGTSGTSGYEQYF | TGTGCCAGCAGTGATTCCGGGACTAGCGGTACCAGTGGGTACGAGCAGTACTTC
TRBJ2-1 | . | . | TRBV19 | CASNEGGGPEEQFF | TGTGCCAGTAACGAGGGAGGGGGACCCGAGGAGCAGTTCTTC
TRBJ2-3 | . | TRBD1 | TRBV30 | CAWQTGGTGYF | TGTGCCTGGCAGACAGGGGGTACGGGGTATTTT
TRBJ2-7 | once | TRBD2 | TRBV18 | CASSPGTSGSFGGYEQYF | TGTGCCAGCTCACCCGGGACTAGCGGGAGTTTCGGTGGCTACGAGCAGTACTTC
TRBJ2-1 | . | . | TRBV19 | CASSPPPLALSSYNEQFF | TGTGCCAGTAGTCCCCCTCCCCTAGCGCTTAGCTCCTACAATGAGCAGTTCTTC
TRBJ2-2 | . | . | TRBV25-1 | CASRNPSTTGELFF | TGTGCCAGCAGGAACCCCTCTACGACCGGGGAGCTGTTTTTT
TRBJ2-5 | . | . | TRBV6-5 | CASGGQTGKTQYF | TGTGCCTCAGGGGGGCAAACCGGGAAGACCCAGTACTTC
TRBJ2-7 | . | . | TRBV5-4 | CASSNLSYEQYF | TGTGCCAGCAGCAATCTTAGCTACGAGCAGTACTTC
TRBJ2-7 | . | . | TRBV19 | CASDDGYEQYF | TGTGCCAGTGACGACGGGTACGAGCAGTACTTC
TRBJ2-1 | . | TRBD2 | TRBV11-3 | CASSPAEGLAARGQFF | TGTGCCAGCAGCCCCGCAGAGGGACTAGCGGCTCGAGGTCAGTTCTTC
TRBJ2-1 | . | TRBD2 | TRBV6-4 | CASSATSGSSYNEQFF | TGTGCCAGCAGTGCAACTAGCGGGAGCTCCTACAATGAGCAGTTCTTC
TRBJ2-1 | . | TRBD2 | TRBV9 | CASSHLAGSYNEQFF | TGTGCCAGCAGCCACCTAGCGGGCTCCTACAATGAGCAGTTCTTC
TRBJ1-1 | . | . | TRBV10-3 | CAISEGQNLNTEAFF | TGTGCCATCAGTGAGGGACAGAACCTTAACACTGAAGCTTTCTTT
TRBJ2-7 | . | . | TRBV20-1 | CSVQFMSEQYF | TGCAGTGTTCAGTTCATGAGCGAGCAGTACTTC
TRBJ2-7 | . | . | TRBV5-1 | CASKDEGRAYEQYF | TGCGCCAGCAAGGATGAAGGCAGGGCCTACGAGCAGTACTTC
TRBJ2-4 | . | . | TRBV20-1 | CSATGQRQYF | TGCAGTGCTACCGGACAGAGACAGTACTTC
TRBJ2-5 | . | TRBD1 | TRBV25-1 | CASSGFSGQSQETQYF | TGTGCCTCCTCCGGATTCTCGGGACAGAGCCAGGAGACCCAGTACTTC
TRBJ1-3 | . | . | TRBV6-1 | CASSVDRLTGNTIYF | TGTGCCAGCAGCGTCGACAGGCTAACAGGAAACACCATATATTTT
TRBJ2-1 | . | TRBD1 | TRBV19 | CASSIGLQGAVVGEQFF | TGTGCCAGTAGTATTGGGCTCCAGGGGGCGGTGGTCGGTGAGCAGTTCTTC
TRBJ1-1 | . | TRBD1 | TRBV4-1 | CASSHIDRGQSNTEAFF | TGCGCCAGCAGCCACATTGACAGGGGGCAGTCGAACACTGAAGCTTTCTTT
TRBJ2-1 | . | . | TRBV7-2 | CATKAPVYNEQFF | TGTGCCACCAAAGCCCCGGTGTACAATGAGCAGTTCTTC
TRBJ2-1 | once | . | TRBV18 | CASSPPGTNEQFF | TGTGCCAGCTCACCCCCGGGCACGAATGAGCAGTTCTTC
TRBJ2-4 | . | TRBD2 | TRBV6-1 | CASSGRLAGNIQYF | TGTGCCAGCAGTGGGCGACTAGCGGGAAACATTCAGTACTTC
TRBJ2-1 | . | TRBD2 | TRBV7-7 | CASSLVLAGGSNEQFF | TGTGCTAGCAGCTTAGTTCTAGCGGGAGGTTCAAATGAGCAGTTCTTC
TRBJ2-3 | . | . | TRBV2 | CASSGGGKGTDTQYF | TGTGCCAGCAGTGGCGGCGGGAAGGGCACAGATACGCAGTATTTT
TRBJ1-1 | . | . | TRBV2 | CASSAMNTEAFF | TGTGCCAGCAGTGCCATGAACACTGAAGCTTTCTTT
TRBJ1-1 | . | . | TRBV5-1 | CASSLTPNTEAFF | TGCGCCAGCAGCTTAACACCGAACACTGAAGCTTTCTTT
TRBJ2-7 | . | TRBD1 | TRBV5-1 | CASSLSAGQGGHEQYF | TGCGCCAGCAGCTTGAGTGCGGGACAGGGGGGACACGAGCAGTACTTC
TRBJ1-3 | . | . | TRBV5-1 | CASSLVPNTGSGNTIYF | TGCGCCAGCAGCTTGGTACCGAATACAGGGTCTGGAAACACCATATATTTT
TRBJ2-1 | . | . | TRBV5-1 | CASSLALDEQFF | TGCGCCAGCAGCTTGGCCCTCGATGAGCAGTTCTTC
TRBJ2-1 | . | TRBD2 | TRBV2 | CASRTTSGNYNEQFF | TGTGCCAGCAGGACCACTAGCGGAAACTACAATGAGCAGTTCTTC
TRBJ1-2 | . | TRBD1 | TRBV9 | CASSVGGQEGHGYTF | TGTGCCAGCAGCGTAGGGGGACAGGAGGGGCATGGCTACACCTTC
TRBJ2-7 | once | . | TRBV4-1 | CASSFDRTYEQYF | TGCGCCAGCAGCTTCGACAGAACCTACGAGCAGTACTTC
TRBJ2-1 | . | TRBD2 | TRBV18 | CASSRGGNEQFF | TGTGCCAGCTCACGGGGGGGGAATGAGCAGTTCTTC
TRBJ1-1 | . | TRBD1 | TRBV5-1 | CASSWTGGSNTEAFF | TGCGCCAGCAGCTGGACAGGGGGCTCGAACACTGAAGCTTTCTTT
TRBJ2-3 | . | TRBD1 | TRBV27 | CASTHTRGPFGTDTQYF | TGTGCCAGCACCCATACCAGGGGGCCCTTTGGTACAGATACGCAGTATTTT
TRBJ1-2 | . | . | TRBV4-1 | CASSQAQNYGYTF | TGCGCCAGCAGCCAAGCGCAGAACTATGGCTACACCTTC
TRBJ2-7 | . | . | TRBV6-1 | CASSENVVGYEQYF | TGTGCCAGCAGTGAAAACGTAGTTGGCTACGAGCAGTACTTC
TRBJ2-2 | . | . | TRBV2 | CASSREAGELFF | TGTGCCAGCAGCAGGGAGGCCGGGGAGCTGTTTTTT
TRBJ1-1 | . | TRBD1 | TRBV12-5 | CASGLGQGVGKTFF | TGTGCTAGTGGTTTGGGACAGGGGGTCGGTAAGACTTTCTTT
TRBJ2-2 | . | . | TRBV5-6 | CASSLRGELFF | TGTGCCAGCAGCTTGAGGGGGGAGCTGTTTTTT